The 9 T cell receptor beta chains reported below all come from one sample, sequenced in a study of T cell repertoires in cytomegalovirus infection (dated 2019 in TCRdb). The sequencer was an Illumina HiSeq 1500. TCRdb applied fastp at Q25 and MiXCR to the public reads, then kept only in-frame beta chains. Duplicate CDR3 protein sequences are folded into a single record with the most common DNA and genes. The sample includes 340,000 or so distinct CDR3 sequences, with roughly 25% observed a single time. The top ten constitute 13% of the sample. In the paper's terms, the treatment or condition label means: in vitro stimulation with specific CMV peptide epitopes to enrich CMV-specific T cells. Their cognate antigens are unknown. Source: cultured PBMCs, taken from culture after CMV antigen stimulation. These receptors originate from a human donor in good health (CMV status not recorded). Some clones in this sample may be carry-over from other donors' samples.

This clonotype was recorded at least ten times. The rearrangement uses TRBV28 and TRBJ2-5, with 10 nucleotides matching TRBD1. Germline assignment: CDR1 MDHEN and CDR2 SYDVKM. The junction had 7 bases not matched to a gene; V was cut back by 6 bases and J by 3 bases. The CDR3 has 15 residues. The CDR3 region has the DNA TGTGCCAGCAGCCTACCGGGGACAGGGGAAGAGACCCAGTACTTC. Translated, it gives CASSLPGTGEETQYF.

This clonotype occurred a few times. The V and J genes are TRBV9 and TRBJ1-1; the D gene is possibly TRBD1 (5 bases). The CDR3 contains 16 residues. The V gene lost 0 bases and the J gene lost 4 bases, with 16 bases spanning the gap. Per germline, CDR1 SGDLS and CDR2 YYNGEE. As DNA, the CDR3 is TGTGCCAGCAGCGTAGGTCAGGGTGCAGGAGTCACTGAAGCTTTCTTT. Translating it yields CASSVGQGAGVTEAFF.

This chain connects TRBV5-1 to TRBJ1-1; a weak D match, TRBD1 (5 bases). CDR1 SGHRS and CDR2 YFSETQ come from the germline V gene. The CDR3 totals 15 residues. The V end lost 0 bases, the J end lost 3 bases, and 12 bases lay between the germline ends. The CDR3: CASSLDGGGDTEAFF. CDR3 nucleotides: TGCGCCAGCAGCTTGGATGGGGGAGGAGACACTGAAGCTTTCTTT.

V gene TRBV7-2 combines with J gene TRBJ2-2; TRBD2 matches at 9 bases. In germline, CDR1 is SGHTA, CDR2 FQGNSA. The ends lost 5 bases at V and 5 bases at J; junction bases unmatched: 15. The CDR3 has 18 amino acids. CDR3 bases: TGTGCCAGCAGCGCCCCTCGCCGGCTAGCGGGAATTACCGGGGAGCTGTTTTTT. Protein: CASSAPRRLAGITGELFF.

This clonotype was observed a few times. This chain joins TRBV27 and TRBJ2-5, with TRBD2 identical over 7 bases. Per the germline V gene, CDR1 is MNHEY and CDR2 is SMNVEV (reference sequence). CDR3 length: 15 residues. Trimming cost V 4 bases and J 1 base; bases outside gene matches: 6. In DNA, the CDR3 is TGTGCCAGCAGTTCACTTAGCGGGCCCCAAGAGACCCAGTACTTC. It is translated as CASSSLSGPQETQYF.

There are a few counts of this clonotype. The chain links TRBV4-3 to TRBJ2-7; D is possibly TRBD1 (5 bases). The V end lost 2 bases, the J end lost 2 bases, and 10 bases lay between the germline ends. Germline V gene lookup returns CDR1 LGHNA and CDR2 YSLEER. This CDR3 region has 14 residues. The CDR3, as DNA: TGCGCCAGCAGCCAATGGCAGGGCACCTACGAGCAGTACTTC. Protein: CASSQWQGTYEQYF.

V is TRBV6-2 or TRBV6-3 and J is TRBJ2-3; D is ambiguous. CDR3 size: 16 residues. V was clipped by 7 bases and J by 1 base, with 18 bases between them. CDR1 and CDR2 (germline): MNHEY, SVGEGT. CDR3 loop: CASIPDLRLGTDTQYF. CDR3 DNA: TGTGCCAGCATCCCCGACTTGAGACTGGGCACAGATACGCAGTATTTT.

The chain links TRBV28 to TRBJ2-2, with no clear D. The CDR3 loop spans 14 amino acids. Per germline, CDR1 MDHEN and CDR2 SYDVKM. V lost 6 bases and J 5 bases, leaving 13 bases between the germline ends. The chain's CDR3 is CASSHVLGTGELFF. CDR3 bases: TGTGCCAGCAGCCACGTCCTGGGGACCGGGGAGCTGTTTTTT.

The rearrangement joins TRBV20-1 to TRBJ2-3; 8 positions agree with TRBD1. Germline V gene lookup returns CDR1 DFQATT and CDR2 SNEGSKA (reference sequence). Trimming took 6 bases from V and 5 from J; bases not matched to a gene: 7. The CDR3 is made up of 13 amino acids. CDR3 residues: CSARTGFGDTQYF. The CDR3 region has the DNA TGCAGTGCGAGGACAGGGTTTGGAGATACGCAGTATTTT.